The 31 T cell receptor beta chains listed next were all sequenced from one sample in a study of beta chain features in type 1 diabetes. The entirety of the isolated RNA underwent reverse transcription, so expressed TCRB transcripts were sequenced. The assay was immunoSEQ multiplex PCR, and TCRdb's table has in-frame clones only and misses some. The data show fewer than 650,000 clones, 15% to 17% seen once. The specimen sequenced was naive CD4+ T cells from blood. The receptors stem from a young man in good health.

V and J are TRBV27 and TRBJ1-5, with a tentative D call TRBD1 (5 bases). Trimming pared 6 bases from V and 0 bases from J, leaving 12 bases between. The V gene's germline CDR1 is MNHEY and CDR2 SMNVEV (reference sequence). CDR3 size: 15 residues. The CDR3 loop is CASRQTVHSNQPQHF. The CDR3 bases are TGTGCCAGCAGACAGACAGTTCATAGCAATCAGCCCCAGCATTTT.

The V and J genes are TRBV27 and TRBJ1-1, with no clear D. Looked up from germline, CDR1 is MNHEY and CDR2 is SMNVEV (reference sequence). This CDR3 has 14 residues. Trimming left V 6 bases short and J 1 base short, with 12 bases between. The CDR3 loop reads CASRLPAANTEAFF. The CDR3 bases are TGTGCCAGCAGACTTCCGGCGGCGAACACTGAAGCTTTCTTT.

The chain links TRBV7-2 to TRBJ1-1; D is unclear. The germline V gene encodes CDR1 SGHTA and CDR2 FQGNSA. CDR3 size: 13 residues. V was cut by 5 bases and J by 6 bases, with 13 bases left in between. The CDR3 bases are TGTGCCAGCAGCATCTTCTTGGCGGCTGAAGCTTTCTTT. It encodes CASSIFLAAEAFF. Together with reference TRBV7-2 and TRBJ1-1, the CDR3 gives the full variable domain: GAGVSQSPSNKVTEKGKDVELRCDPISGHTALYWYRQSLGQGLEFLIYFQGNSAPDKSGLPSDRFSAERTGGSVSTLTIQRTQQEDSAVYLCASSIFLAAEAFFGQGTRLTVV.

This clone was seen more than once but under ten times. The rearrangement joins TRBV4-3 to TRBJ2-2; 7 positions agree with TRBD1. The V gene end was trimmed by 6 bases and the J gene end by 6 bases; junction bases not matched to a gene: 1. The germline gives CDR1 LGHNA, CDR2 YSLEER. This CDR3 spans 12 amino acids. The CDR3 DNA follows: TGCGCCAGCAGACAGGGGCCCGGGGAGCTGTTTTTT. Amino acids: CASRQGPGELFF.

This clone was counted only a few times. The chain has TRBV20-1 and TRBJ2-7; TRBD1 matches 7 bases. CDR1 is DFQATT and CDR2 is SNEGSKA in the germline V gene (reference sequence). The CDR3 contains 11 residues. CDR3 region: CSSGQPYEQYF. As DNA, the CDR3 is TGCAGCTCGGGACAGCCCTACGAGCAGTACTTC.

The chain links TRBV27 to TRBJ1-1; D remains unclear. Germline V gene data show CDR1 as MNHEY and CDR2 as SMNVEV (reference sequence). V lost 2 bases to trimming and J lost 0 bases, with 13 bases between them. The CDR3 length is 16 residues. CDR3 protein: CASSLIRQNMNTEAFF. The CDR3 DNA reads as TGTGCCAGCAGTTTAATTCGGCAGAACATGAACACTGAAGCTTTCTTT.

The CDR3 nucleotides are TGTGCCAGCAGTTTCTCCGGGACAGGGGGCTATATAGCCCTCAAAAACATTCAGTACTTC. Its protein is CASSFSGTGGYIALKNIQYF. The chain combines TRBV2 with TRBJ2-4; 12 nucleotides agree with TRBD1. Germline CDR1 and CDR2: SNHLY and FYNNEI. The length of the CDR3 is 20 residues. The ends lost 5 bases at V and 3 bases at J; junction bases unmatched: 17. Using reference TRBV2 and TRBJ2-4 for the parts outside the CDR3, the full variable domain is EPEVTQTPSHQVTQMGQEVILRCVPISNHLYFYWYRQILGQKVEFLVSFYNNEISEKSEIFDDQFSVERPDGSNFTLKIRSTKLEDSAMYFCASSFSGTGGYIALKNIQYFGAGTRLSVL.

This sequence joins TRBV7-9 and TRBJ2-7; unclear D gene. V lost 3 bases and J lost 5, with 17 bases in between. Germline lookup yields CDR1 SEHNR and CDR2 FQNEAQ (reference sequence). The CDR3 consists of 15 residues. DNA of the CDR3: TGTGCCAGCAGCTTGTCGCGGCAGGTCGTCCACGAGCAGTACTTC. Encoded protein: CASSLSRQVVHEQYF.

The V gene is TRBV18, the J gene TRBJ1-5, with a weak D call TRBD1 (5 bases). CDR3 length: 13 residues. The germline V gene encodes CDR1 KGHSH and CDR2 LQKENI. Trimming left V 4 bases short and J 6 bases short, with 10 bases between. The CDR3 protein is CASSQTVSQPQHF. CDR3 coding DNA: TGTGCCAGCTCACAGACAGTCAGTCAGCCCCAGCATTTT.

This clone showed up just a few times. The V gene is TRBV6-5, the J gene TRBJ2-3, with D perhaps being TRBD1 or TRBD2 (5 bases each). Between the trimmed V and J ends, which lost 1 base and 10 bases, there was a span of 6 bases. Germline CDR1 and CDR2: MNHEY and SVGAGI. CDR3 length equals 11 residues. This chain's CDR3 is CASSYLGAQYF. CDR3 nucleotide sequence: TGTGCCAGCAGTTACTTGGGGGCGCAGTATTTT.

The chain employs TRBV9 and TRBJ1-2, with TRBD1 matching over 10 bases. From germline, CDR1 is SGDLS and CDR2 YYNGEE. V was clipped by 0 bases and J by 7 bases; unmatched bases: 12. The CDR3 contains 17 residues. CDR3 region: CASSVAPGQGDSSGYTF. CDR3 coding DNA: TGTGCCAGCAGCGTAGCCCCCGGACAGGGGGACTCGTCTGGCTACACCTTC.

This clone was seen more than once but under ten times. The rearrangement uses TRBV18 and TRBJ2-7; TRBD1 matches 9 bases. The length of the CDR3 is 15 residues. The germline gives CDR1 KGHSH, CDR2 LQKENI. V trimming: 5 bases; J trimming: 2 bases; junction bases outside the gene matches: 7. The CDR3 loop reads CASSSQQGATYEQYF. The CDR3 bases are TGTGCCAGCTCATCGCAACAGGGGGCCACCTACGAGCAGTACTTC.

This clone has a handful of counts. The chain's CDR3 is CATSSGQGYEQYF. The CDR3 DNA sequence: TGTGCCACCAGCTCCGGGCAGGGATACGAGCAGTACTTC. The chain couples TRBV15 to TRBJ2-7; a possible D gene is TRBD1 (5 bases). Germline values: CDR1 LNHNV, CDR2 YYDKDF (reference sequence). Trimming removed 5 bases at V and 4 bases at J, with 12 bases between. This CDR3 has 13 residues.

This clone was seen more than once but under ten times. This chain links TRBV10-3 with TRBJ2-5; D remains ambiguous. The CDR3 runs 16 residues. Germline V CDR1 and CDR2: ENHRY, SYGVKD. The V gene lost 5 bases and the J gene lost 2 bases, with 18 bases spanning the gap. In nucleotides, the CDR3 is TGTGCCATCAGTCGGAGCCGGTTTCAGGATCAAGAGACCCAGTACTTC. It is translated as CAISRSRFQDQETQYF.

The rearrangement links TRBV2 to TRBJ2-5; the match to TRBD1 covers 7 bases. The V and J ends lost 6 bases and 1 base, in that order; junction bases with no gene match: 2. From germline, CDR1 is SNHLY and CDR2 FYNNEI. The CDR3 spans 13 residues. CDR3 in DNA: TGTGCCAGCAGGAGGGACAGCCAAGAGACCCAGTACTTC. It is translated as CASRRDSQETQYF.

This clone turned up a few times. The rearrangement joins TRBV5-1 to TRBJ2-3; unclear D gene. Between the trimmed V and J ends, which lost 3 bases and 0 bases, there was a span of 11 bases. This CDR3 has 15 residues. Germline V lookup: CDR1 SGHRS, CDR2 YFSETQ. The CDR3: CASSSSVTSTDTQYF. As DNA, the CDR3 is TGCGCCAGCAGCTCCTCCGTGACTAGCACAGATACGCAGTATTTT.

Concerning this clone itself: Other DNA sequences in the same sample also yield this CDR3. The chain carries TRBV18 and TRBJ2-1, with D unclear. V lost 3 bases to trimming and J lost 3 bases, with 6 bases between them. Germline CDR1 is KGHSH and CDR2 is LQKENI. The CDR3 is 13 amino acids. As DNA, the CDR3 is TGTGCCAGCTCACCGGGCAGCTACAATGAGCAGTTCTTC. This sequence encodes CASSPGSYNEQFF.

The CDR3 sequence: CATSRDRGLEPQHF. The CDR3 nucleotides read TGTGCCACCAGCAGAGATCGAGGCCTTGAGCCCCAGCATTTT. V and J are TRBV15 and TRBJ1-5; no clear D gene. The CDR3 contains 14 residues. V shed 0 bases and J shed 8 bases, with 11 bases lying between them. In germline, CDR1 is LNHNV, CDR2 YYDKDF (reference sequence).

This clone was detected a few times. The CDR3 reads CASSPTRETFTDTQYF. CDR3 nucleotides: TGTGCCAGCAGCCCTACTAGGGAAACCTTCACAGATACGCAGTATTTT. The rearrangement uses TRBV7-2 and TRBJ2-3; D possibly corresponds to TRBD2 (5 bases). V was pared by 5 bases and J by 2 bases, with 17 bases between. The germline V gene has CDR1 SGHTA and CDR2 FQGNSA. The CDR3 has 16 residues.

In its sample, this clone was seen once. CDR3 sequence: CAISESKTGGEKLFF. The CDR3, as DNA: TGTGCCATCAGTGAGTCGAAGACAGGGGGTGAAAAACTGTTTTTT. The V and J genes are TRBV10-3 and TRBJ1-4; 9 bases are shared with TRBD1. The V gene end was trimmed by 0 bases and the J gene end by 7 bases; junction bases not matched to a gene: 3. This CDR3 region has 15 residues. Germline V gives CDR1 ENHRY, CDR2 SYGVKD.

This chain connects TRBV5-1 to TRBJ1-6; D is possibly TRBD1 (5 bases). The CDR3 covers 16 residues. CDR1 and CDR2 from the germline V gene are SGHRS and YFSETQ. V was cut by 2 bases and J by 6 bases, with 15 bases left in between. CDR3 residues: CASSLGTTAVNSPLHF. CDR3 DNA sequence: TGCGCCAGCAGCTTAGGGACGACAGCCGTTAATTCACCCCTCCACTTT. The complete variable domain, with remaining parts taken from reference TRBV5-1 and TRBJ1-6, reads KAGVTQTPRYLIKTRGQQVTLSCSPISGHRSVSWYQQTPGQGLQFLFEYFSETQRNKGNFPGRFSGRQFSNSRSEMNVSTLELGDSALYLCASSLGTTAVNSPLHFGNGTRLTVT.

The V and J genes are TRBV9 and TRBJ2-7, with TRBD1 matching 10 bases. V was clipped by 3 bases and J by 6 bases; unmatched bases: 6. The CDR3 covers 14 residues. Germline V lookup: CDR1 SGDLS, CDR2 YYNGEE. CDR3 protein: CASSAGTGVSEQYF. The DNA of the CDR3 is TGTGCCAGCAGCGCCGGGACAGGGGTAAGCGAGCAGTACTTC.

This clone was picked up a small number of times. The chain couples TRBV7-7 to TRBJ2-5; 8 bases map to TRBD1. The CDR3 runs to 13 residues. The V and J ends lost 3 bases and 4 bases, in that order; junction bases with no gene match: 1. Germline CDR1 and CDR2: SSHAT and FNYEAQ (reference sequence). CDR3 sequence: CASSFDRGETQYF. In DNA form, the CDR3 reads TGTGCCAGCAGCTTTGACAGGGGAGAGACCCAGTACTTC. Drawing the rest from reference TRBV7-7 and TRBJ2-5, the complete variable domain is GAGVSQSPRYKVTKRGQDVTLRCDPISSHATLYWYQQALGQGPEFLTYFNYEAQPDKSGLPSDRFSAERPEGSISTLTIQRTEQRDSAMYRCASSFDRGETQYFGPGTRLLVL.

This sequence joins TRBV7-3 and TRBJ2-2; tentatively, D is TRBD1 (6 bases). CDR1 and CDR2 (germline): SGHTA, FQGTGA. The CDR3 spans 16 residues. The germline V and J ends were trimmed by 5 bases and 5 bases, with 18 bases remaining between them. Written as DNA, the CDR3 is TGTGCCAGCAGCCTCCAAGGGGGACGGGCAACCGGGGAGCTGTTTTTT. Protein sequence: CASSLQGGRATGELFF.

The V call is TRBV20-1, the J call TRBJ1-2; D is unclear. Germline CDR1 DFQATT, CDR2 SNEGSKA (reference sequence). This CDR3 is built from 8 residues. The CDR3 protein is CRDYGYTF. DNA of the CDR3: TGCAGAGACTATGGCTACACCTTC.

This clone was picked up a small number of times. J is TRBJ1-1 and V is TRBV9; D call uncertain. From germline, CDR1 is SGDLS and CDR2 YYNGEE. Trimming took 0 bases from V and 6 from J, leaving 9 bases between them. The CDR3 is 13 residues long. The CDR3 coding sequence is TGTGCCAGCAGCGTAGATCTGAGATCTGAAGCTTTCTTT. Protein: CASSVDLRSEAFF.

This clone was picked up a small number of times. J is TRBJ2-1 and V is TRBV15, with 11 bases that match TRBD2. The CDR3 loop spans 17 amino acids. Germline V CDR1 and CDR2: LNHNV, YYDKDF (reference sequence). Unmatched junction bases numbered 6, after V lost 5 bases and J lost 0 bases. The CDR3 nucleotides are TGTGCCACCAGCGGGTCTAGCGGGAGGACCTCCTACAATGAGCAGTTCTTC. Translated, it gives CATSGSSGRTSYNEQFF. The entire variable domain, with the rest obtained from reference TRBV15 and TRBJ2-1, is as follows: DAMVIQNPRYQVTQFGKPVTLSCSQTLNHNVMYWYQQKSSQAPKLLFHYYDKDFNNEADTPDNFQSRRPNTSFCFLDIRSPGLGDTAMYLCATSGSSGRTSYNEQFFGPGTRLTVL.

This clone was counted a few times. The chain has TRBV5-1 and TRBJ2-4, with a tentative D call TRBD2 (5 bases). This CDR3 is built from 13 residues. Germline CDR1 is SGHRS and CDR2 is YFSETQ. V dropped 1 base and J dropped 5 bases, with 7 bases sitting between them. CDR3 amino acids: CASSLSGENIQYF. Here the CDR3 DNA reads TGCGCCAGCAGCTTGAGCGGCGAAAACATTCAGTACTTC.

This clone turned up a few times. The chain recombines TRBV19 with TRBJ1-2, with no clear D. In germline, CDR1 is LNHDA, CDR2 SQIVND (reference sequence). V was pared by 8 bases and J by 0 bases, with 16 bases between. The CDR3 length is 15 residues. The DNA of the CDR3 is TGTGCCAGTGGTCGGGGAGTAGGGACTAACTATGGCTACACCTTC. This translates into CASGRGVGTNYGYTF.

Only a few counts were recorded for this clone. The chain carries TRBV4-2 and TRBJ2-2, with 8 bases aligning to TRBD1. The CDR3 runs 17 residues. Germline trimming cut 2 bases from V and 0 bases from J; bases unmatched to any gene: 5. Per the germline V gene, CDR1 is LGHNA and CDR2 is YNFKEQ. Here the CDR3 DNA reads TGTGCCAGCAGCCAACCCGGACAGGGAGCGAACACCGGGGAGCTGTTTTTT. The encoded protein is CASSQPGQGANTGELFF.

V is TRBV13 and J is TRBJ2-6; 14 nucleotides match TRBD2. Losses at the gene ends were 5 bases for V and 1 base for J; bases not matched to a gene: 10. CDR1 is PRHDT, CDR2 FYEKMQ, per germline (reference sequence). The CDR3 is 20 residues long. CDR3 region: CASSPRRTSGRLSGANVLTF. CDR3 nucleotide sequence: TGTGCCAGCAGCCCGCGTAGGACTAGCGGGAGGCTGTCTGGGGCCAACGTCCTGACTTTC.